The present entry profiles one T cell receptor (beta chain) with its context. The antigen is undetermined. Primed by a sample-barcoded 5' primer and a J-beta primer mix, a second PCR proceeded for 7 to 11 cycles. Every cDNA was tagged by a template-switch adaptor with 12 random nucleotides. TCRdb fed the 5' RACE reads into MiXCR, producing one record per CDR3 protein. The table records hundreds of thousands of distinct CDR3 sequences, about 21% of them present only once. The sample originates from a study of blood T cells in healthy people across ages. This CDR3 spans 13 amino acids. Trimming cost V 6 bases and J 4 bases, with 9 bases left between them. Germline assignment: CDR1 ENHRY and CDR2 SYGVKD. Study results and limitations: Aged donors had fewer naive CD4+ cells and lower diversity than long-lived donors. From one million sequenced T cells, diversity estimates were lower bounds. A strong correlation between TCR beta diversity and naive T cell percentage was seen.

This clonotype was sampled from a man between 65 and 85 years old in good health. The sequenced sample consisted of blood. J is TRBJ2-2 and V is TRBV10-3; no definite D call. CDR3 in DNA: TGTGCCATCAGCGCGACTGGCACCGGGGAGCTGTTTTTT. This gives the protein CAISATGTGELFF.